This passage covers 25 T cell receptor beta chains from one sample sequenced in a study of T-cell reconstitution after alpha-beta-depleted transplantation in children. Unique molecular identifiers were built into the TCRbeta library. TCRdb reprocessed the PCR reads via MiXCR and lists one record per CDR3 protein. This table holds some 550,000 distinct CDR3 sequences, about 17% found once. This sample comprised PBMCs from the stem cell graft donor, obtained from the stem cell graft. Receptor source: a human donor who donated a stem cell graft to a child with acute lymphoblastic leukemia.

This clonotype was observed a handful of times. The J gene is TRBJ1-1, the V gene TRBV20-1, with a possible D match to TRBD1 (6 bases). The CDR3 has 15 residues. V was pared by 1 base and J by 0 bases, with 12 bases between. CDR1 and CDR2 (germline): DFQATT, SNEGSKA (reference sequence). The CDR3, as DNA: TGCAGTGCTAGAGTAGGGGGGCGGATGAACACTGAAGCTTTCTTT. Translating it yields CSARVGGRMNTEAFF.

The CDR3 region is CASSRFTGSSEAFF. The CDR3 DNA reads as TGCGCCAGCAGCCGATTTACAGGGTCCTCAGAAGCTTTCTTT. This chain uses TRBV5-1 with TRBJ1-1, with D maybe TRBD1 (6 bases). The CDR3 runs to 14 residues. With 4 bases removed from V and 8 bases from J, the gap between germline ends came to 18 bases. The germline V gene has CDR1 SGHRS and CDR2 YFSETQ. The full variable domain, in which reference TRBV5-1 and TRBJ1-1 provide the parts outside the CDR3, is KAGVTQTPRYLIKTRGQQVTLSCSPISGHRSVSWYQQTPGQGLQFLFEYFSETQRNKGNFPGRFSGRQFSNSRSEMNVSTLELGDSALYLCASSRFTGSSEAFFGQGTRLTVV.

The table lists this clonotype with a few counts. The CDR3 loop reads CASSVGVTGGQEQYF. The CDR3 DNA reads as TGTGCCAGCAGCGTAGGCGTAACAGGGGGCCAAGAGCAGTACTTC. V usage is TRBV9 and J usage is TRBJ2-7; TRBD1 matches at 9 bases. This CDR3 has 15 residues. Germline V gene lookup returns CDR1 SGDLS and CDR2 YYNGEE. J lost 7 bases, V lost 0 bases, and 8 bases had no gene match.

Remarks on this clonotype: Its ends do not fully match the called genes, so a read error is possible. The chain uses TRBV7-9 and TRBJ2-2; maybe TRBD2 (6 bases). This CDR3 has 17 residues. Germline V gene data show CDR1 as SEHNR and CDR2 as FQNEAQ (reference sequence). CDR3 protein: CASSSPRAGSWTGELIF. Here the CDR3 DNA reads TGTGCCAGCAGCTCCCCTAGGGCGGGGAGTTGGACCGGGGAGCTGATTTTT.

The J gene is TRBJ2-1, the V gene TRBV29-1; a weak D match, TRBD1 (7 bases). CDR1 SQVTM and CDR2 ANQGSEA come from the germline V gene. V was clipped by 2 bases and J by 8 bases, with 16 bases between them. CDR3 length equals 14 residues. CDR3 loop: CSVENPGRGDEQFF. Written as DNA, the CDR3 is TGCAGCGTTGAAAACCCTGGCAGGGGGGATGAGCAGTTCTTC.

This clonotype was found many times. V usage is TRBV12-3 or TRBV12-4 and J usage is TRBJ2-2; tentatively, D is TRBD2 (6 bases). The CDR3 is made up of 14 amino acids. Trimming shortened V by 5 bases and J by 6 bases, and 13 bases separated the two germline ends. CDR3 DNA: TGTGCCAGCAGTCTGCGACTAGGACCCGGGGAGCTGTTTTTT. Residues: CASSLRLGPGELFF.

The chain carries TRBV25-1 and TRBJ2-7; 11 bases are shared with TRBD2. CDR3 length: 16 residues. CDR1 is MGHDK and CDR2 is SYGVNS in the germline V gene. J gave up 2 bases and V 3 bases, and 6 bases lay outside the gene matches. The CDR3: CASSDPSSGRAYEQYF. CDR3 nucleotide sequence: TGTGCCAGCAGTGACCCGAGTAGCGGGAGGGCCTACGAGCAGTACTTC.

This clonotype appeared many times. V gene TRBV27 combines with J gene TRBJ2-7; D remains ambiguous. Germline V gives CDR1 MNHEY, CDR2 SMNVEV (reference sequence). V lost 3 bases and J lost 4, with 4 bases in between. The CDR3 sequence is 11 residues long. CDR3 coding DNA: TGTGCCAGCAGTTTTGGATACGAGCAGTACTTC. This codes for CASSFGYEQYF.

This clonotype was seen many times. The V gene is TRBV12-3 or TRBV12-4, the J gene TRBJ1-6; unclear D gene. The CDR3 covers 13 residues. Trimming stripped 5 bases from V and 10 bases from J, with 12 bases between. The CDR3 nucleotides are TGTGCCAGCAGTCATCAGTATCCCTCACCCCTCCACTTT. Amino acid sequence: CASSHQYPSPLHF.

This clonotype has ten or more counts. The V call is TRBV7-9, the J call TRBJ2-3; 9 bases fit TRBD2. The V gene's germline CDR1 is SEHNR and CDR2 FQNEAQ (reference sequence). The V gene end was trimmed by 6 bases and the J gene end by 5 bases; junction bases not matched to a gene: 6. CDR3 length equals 14 residues. CDR3 nucleotide sequence: TGTGCCAGCAGTTTGGCGGGAGGGCGAGATACGCAGTATTTT. The encoded protein is CASSLAGGRDTQYF.

The sample holds a few counts of this clonotype. The rearrangement links TRBV7-8 to TRBJ1-1, with D possibly matching TRBD1 (5 bases). The CDR3 loop spans 15 amino acids. The germline V gene has CDR1 SGHVS and CDR2 FQNEAQ. Trimming took off 5 bases at V and 5 bases at J, with 18 bases between the two ends. The CDR3 DNA is TGTGCCAGCAGCCCGCCCGGGACCTGGGAGACTGAAGCTTTCTTT. This gives the protein CASSPPGTWETEAFF.

The chain combines TRBV20-1 with TRBJ2-7, with D possibly being TRBD2 (7 bases). CDR3 size: 14 residues. Germline loops: CDR1 DFQATT, CDR2 SNEGSKA (reference sequence). With 0 bases removed from V and 2 bases from J, the gap between germline ends came to 11 bases. The CDR3 sequence: CSARDRGATYEQYF. CDR3 sequence (DNA): TGCAGTGCTAGAGATCGGGGGGCGACCTACGAGCAGTACTTC.

This sequence joins TRBV3-1 and TRBJ2-1; D ambiguous. V was trimmed by 0 bases and J by 11 bases, leaving 8 bases between them. Per the germline V gene, CDR1 is LGHDT and CDR2 is YNNKEL (reference sequence). The length of the CDR3 is 12 residues. The CDR3: CASSQDVQKQFF. The CDR3 DNA reads as TGTGCCAGCAGCCAAGATGTCCAGAAGCAGTTCTTC.

This rearrangement joins TRBV7-9 to TRBJ2-7; 8 positions agree with TRBD2. The V gene end was trimmed by 1 base and the J gene end by 4 bases; junction bases not matched to a gene: 9. The CDR3 spans 16 residues. Germline V gene lookup returns CDR1 SEHNR and CDR2 FQNEAQ (reference sequence). The CDR3 DNA reads TGTGCCAGCAGCTTAGAGATTAGCGGGGCAAGTTACGAGCAGTACTTC. This sequence encodes CASSLEISGASYEQYF.

This clonotype was counted a few times. The J gene is TRBJ2-7, the V gene TRBV18; the match to TRBD1 covers 7 bases. J gave up 0 bases and V 4 bases, and 6 bases lay outside the gene matches. Germline V gene sequence: CDR1 KGHSH, CDR2 LQKENI. The CDR3 has 15 residues. The CDR3 nucleotides read TGTGCCAGCTCACGTACGACAGGGAGCTCCTACGAGCAGTACTTC. The encoded protein is CASSRTTGSSYEQYF.

The V call is TRBV5-1, the J call TRBJ2-7; possible D gene TRBD1, 6 bases. The CDR3 sequence is 16 residues long. Per germline, CDR1 SGHRS and CDR2 YFSETQ. Trimming removed 0 bases at V and 2 bases at J, with 15 bases between. DNA for the CDR3: TGCGCCAGCAGCTTGGTTGGGGGCCAGGGAACCTACGAGCAGTACTTC. Translated, it gives CASSLVGGQGTYEQYF.

There are a few counts of this clonotype. This sequence joins TRBV5-1 and TRBJ2-7, with D perhaps TRBD1 (6 bases). V was clipped by 0 bases and J by 6 bases, with 16 bases between them. Germline V lookup: CDR1 SGHRS, CDR2 YFSETQ. This CDR3 has 15 residues. The CDR3, as DNA: TGCGCCAGCAGCTTGGATGCAGGGGTTGCTGCCGAGCAGTACTTC. Protein: CASSLDAGVAAEQYF.

The gene calls are TRBV12-3 or TRBV12-4 and TRBJ2-3; tentatively, D is TRBD1 (5 bases). This CDR3 is 18 amino acids long. V was trimmed by 3 bases and J by 1 base, leaving 20 bases between them. The CDR3 DNA reads as TGTGCCAGCAGTTTGGTCTCTAAGATCAGGGCGGGCACAGATACGCAGTATTTT. This translates into CASSLVSKIRAGTDTQYF.

The rearrangement uses TRBV25-1 and TRBJ2-7; the D is unclear. CDR3 length: 14 residues. Germline V gene data show CDR1 as MGHDK and CDR2 as SYGVNS. V was clipped by 8 bases and J by 0 bases, with 14 bases between them. For the CDR3, the DNA is TGTGCCAGCGATTCCGGAGCGCCCTCCTACGAGCAGTACTTC. Protein product: CASDSGAPSYEQYF.

This chain joins TRBV11-1 and TRBJ2-1, with D tentatively TRBD1 (6 bases). CDR1 is SGHAT, CDR2 FQDESV, per germline (reference sequence). The V gene lost 3 bases and the J gene lost 7 bases, with 10 bases spanning the gap. The CDR3 sequence is 13 residues long. DNA of the CDR3: TGTGCCAGCAGCTTTGGGCAGGGGAATGAGCAGTTCTTC. Protein product: CASSFGQGNEQFF. Together with reference TRBV11-1 and TRBJ2-1, the CDR3 gives the full variable domain: EAEVAQSPRYKITEKSQAVAFWCDPISGHATLYWYRQILGQGPELLVQFQDESVVDDSQLPKDRFSAERLKGVDSTLKIQPAELGDSAMYLCASSFGQGNEQFFGPGTRLTVL.

This clonotype came up a few times. In nucleotides, the CDR3 is TGTGCCATCAGTGGGCAGGCCAGTGATCAGCCCCAGCATTTT. Translation: CAISGQASDQPQHF. The V gene is TRBV10-3, the J gene TRBJ1-5; D is uncertain. This CDR3 has 14 amino acids. V shed 4 bases and J shed 5 bases, with 12 bases lying between them. The V gene's germline CDR1 is ENHRY and CDR2 SYGVKD.

The rearrangement joins TRBV4-1 to TRBJ1-1, with D perhaps matching TRBD1 (6 bases). Germline CDR1 MGHRA, CDR2 YSYEKL. Trimming took 1 base from V and 7 from J, leaving 13 bases between them. This CDR3 comprises 14 residues. CDR3 protein: CASSQVVGGDEAFF. The CDR3 region has the DNA TGCGCCAGCAGCCAAGTGGTGGGGGGCGATGAAGCTTTCTTT.

To note about this clonotype: The junction does not match germline at one end; this may be a read error. The V and J genes are TRBV2 and TRBJ2-2, with 7 bases matching TRBD2. Germline values: CDR1 SNHLY, CDR2 FYNNEI. This CDR3 contains 11 residues. CDR3 nucleotide sequence: TGTGCCAGAGGGAGGGCCGGGGAGCAGTTTTTT. Protein: CARGRAGEQFF.

This clonotype turned up a few times. The genes are TRBV29-1 and TRBJ2-1; no clear D gene. V was pared by 4 bases and J by 6 bases, with 16 bases between. CDR3 length equals 14 residues. Germline assignment: CDR1 SQVTM and CDR2 ANQGSEA. In nucleotides, the CDR3 is TGCAGCGTTGCCGATGTATCCCCCCCCAATGAGCAGTTCTTC. Translation: CSVADVSPPNEQFF.

This clonotype was seen a few times. This chain connects TRBV18 to TRBJ1-1; 7 bases fit TRBD1. The CDR3 totals 13 residues. V trimming: 5 bases; J trimming: 5 bases; junction bases outside the gene matches: 5. Germline V gene sequence: CDR1 KGHSH, CDR2 LQKENI. CDR3 residues: CASSSATGTEAFF. CDR3 in DNA: TGTGCCAGCTCATCAGCGACAGGGACTGAAGCTTTCTTT. The full variable domain, with the rest looked up from reference TRBV18 and TRBJ1-1, is NAGVMQNPRHLVRRRGQEARLRCSPMKGHSHVYWYRQLPEEGLKFMVYLQKENIIDESGMPKERFSAEFPKEGPSILRIQQVVRGDSAAYFCASSSATGTEAFFGQGTRLTVV.